These 18 T cell receptor beta chains originate from one sample sequenced in a study of T cells after yellow fever vaccination. Each CDR3 protein is one row after TCRdb ran MiXCR on the 5' RACE reads. The repertoire has roughly 260,000 distinct CDR3 sequences, about an eighth of them found once; the top ten carry roughly 0.5%. Source: CD4+ T cells sorted from PBMCs, taken 45 days after the yellow fever booster vaccination. The receptors come from a man aged 25-45 years who received the YFV17D yellow fever vaccine.

The count of this clonotype is one. The chain links TRBV18 to TRBJ2-1; weak D call: TRBD2 (6 bases). CDR3 length equals 16 residues. The V gene lost 0 bases and the J gene lost 4 bases, with 13 bases spanning the gap. Germline V lookup: CDR1 KGHSH, CDR2 LQKENI. CDR3 bases: TGTGCCAGCTCACCACCCGGACGGGGGTATTACAATGAGCAGTTCTTC. It is translated as CASSPPGRGYYNEQFF.

The chain employs TRBV12-3 or TRBV12-4 and TRBJ2-1, with 7 bases fitting TRBD1. V lost 8 bases, J lost 3 bases, and 7 bases stayed unmatched. The CDR3 loop spans 14 amino acids. CDR3 in DNA: TGTGCCAGCGGGATTGGACAGGTCTACAATGAGCAGTTCTTC. It translates to CASGIGQVYNEQFF.

As concerns this clonotype: One end of the junction fails to match germline, which may point to a read error. This rearrangement joins TRBV5-4 to TRBJ2-2, with 13 bases that match TRBD2. The CDR3 has 16 residues. The germline V gene encodes CDR1 SGHNT and CDR2 YYREEE (reference sequence). CDR3 bases: TGTGTCAGCAGCTCGGGACTAGCGGGAAAGAACGGGGAGCTGTTTTTT. Translating gives CVSSSGLAGKNGELFF.

This clonotype was counted between two and nine times. The chain is built from TRBV28 and TRBJ2-2, with TRBD2 identical over 9 bases. The J segment lost 4 bases and the V segment lost 2 bases, leaving 11 bases of the junction unmatched. Germline V CDR1 and CDR2: MDHEN, SYDVKM. This CDR3 comprises 18 residues. CDR3 nucleotides: TGTGCCAGCAGTTTAACCCCAGGGACTAGCTGGCGCACCGGGGAGCTGTTTTTT. Translating gives CASSLTPGTSWRTGELFF.

J is TRBJ2-1 and V is TRBV5-4; D unclear. Trimming took off 1 base at V and 10 bases at J, with 9 bases between the two ends. CDR1 is SGHNT and CDR2 is YYREEE in the germline V gene (reference sequence). This CDR3 is built from 12 residues. The CDR3 loop is CASSLTVREQFF. CDR3 coding DNA: TGTGCCAGCAGCTTGACAGTTAGGGAGCAGTTCTTC. The entire variable domain, with the rest obtained from reference TRBV5-4 and TRBJ2-1, is as follows: ETGVTQSPTHLIKTRGQQVTLRCSSQSGHNTVSWYQQALGQGPQFIFQYYREEENGRGNFPPRFSGLQFPNYSSELNVNALELDDSALYLCASSLTVREQFFGPGTRLTVL.

The chain couples TRBV29-1 to TRBJ2-3, with D possibly matching TRBD1 (6 bases). CDR1 is SQVTM, CDR2 ANQGSEA, per germline. V was shortened by 3 bases and J by 1 base, with 17 bases between the two germline ends. This CDR3 region has 16 residues. The CDR3: CSVDRWDTGGTDTQYF. The CDR3 region has the DNA TGCAGCGTTGATCGGTGGGACACCGGTGGCACAGATACGCAGTATTTT.

This clonotype was counted only a few times. The J gene is TRBJ2-5, the V gene TRBV24-1; D gene unclear. The germline gives CDR1 KGHDR, CDR2 SFDVKD. V shed 4 bases and J shed 1 base, with 6 bases lying between them. The CDR3 totals 13 residues. CDR3 sequence: CATSDGSQETQYF. The CDR3 DNA is TGTGCCACCAGTGACGGTAGCCAAGAGACCCAGTACTTC.

This clonotype was counted only a few times. The V gene is TRBV4-2, the J gene TRBJ2-5; no firm D call. V dropped 4 bases and J dropped 0 bases, with 6 bases sitting between them. The CDR3 runs to 13 residues. Germline lookup yields CDR1 LGHNA and CDR2 YNFKEQ. This chain's CDR3 is CASSPTDQETQYF. In DNA form, the CDR3 reads TGTGCCAGCAGCCCTACGGACCAAGAGACCCAGTACTTC.

This clonotype has a handful of counts. The CDR3 DNA is TGCAGTGCTAGAGCCAAGGGACTGTTCTACGAGCAGTACTTC. Translated, it gives CSARAKGLFYEQYF. The chain couples TRBV20-1 to TRBJ2-7, with D possibly TRBD2 on 6 matching bases. The germline V gene has CDR1 DFQATT and CDR2 SNEGSKA (reference sequence). Trimming stripped 1 base from V and 3 bases from J, with 13 bases between. There are 14 residues in the CDR3.

This clonotype was recorded many times. The chain links TRBV19 to TRBJ1-2; D is possibly TRBD1 (6 bases). Per germline, CDR1 LNHDA and CDR2 SQIVND (reference sequence). Trimming cost V 3 bases and J 3 bases, with 14 bases left between them. This CDR3 comprises 15 residues. The CDR3 protein is CASSMAGVPYYGYTF. The CDR3 DNA reads as TGTGCCAGTAGTATGGCAGGGGTGCCCTACTATGGCTACACCTTC.

This clonotype appeared a few times. V gene TRBV5-1 combines with J gene TRBJ2-2; 8 nucleotides align to TRBD1. Germline loops: CDR1 SGHRS, CDR2 YFSETQ. Trimming removed 4 bases from V and 0 bases from J; junction bases left unmatched: 2. There are 15 residues in the CDR3. This CDR3 is CASSTGQANTGELFF. DNA of the CDR3: TGCGCCAGCAGCACGGGACAGGCGAACACCGGGGAGCTGTTTTTT.

This clonotype was seen a handful of times. The chain joins TRBV6-5 to TRBJ2-3; 11 bases fit TRBD2. The germline gives CDR1 MNHEY, CDR2 SVGAGI. With 6 bases clipped from V and 3 bases from J, the junction kept 5 bases outside the gene matches. This CDR3 is built from 15 residues. CDR3 sequence reads: CASRGLAAGTDTQYF. The DNA for the CDR3 is TGTGCCAGCAGGGGACTAGCGGCAGGGACAGATACGCAGTATTTT.

This chain connects TRBV6-5 to TRBJ2-7; no clear D gene. This CDR3 has 12 amino acids. The V end was cut by 0 bases, the J end by 5 bases, with 5 bases between. Germline assignment: CDR1 MNHEY and CDR2 SVGAGI. CDR3 in DNA: TGTGCCAGCAGTTACTCACGGGACGAGCAGTACTTC. Protein product: CASSYSRDEQYF.

The CDR3 spells CASKGQGNSYEQYF. In DNA, the CDR3 is TGTGCCAGCAAGGGACAGGGGAATTCCTACGAGCAGTACTTC. This chain uses TRBV7-2 with TRBJ2-7; 10 bases map to TRBD1. V dropped 7 bases and J dropped 1; count of bases not matched to a gene: 4. The length of the CDR3 is 14 residues. Germline CDR1 SGHTA, CDR2 FQGNSA.

This clonotype was detected only a few times. The chain combines TRBV5-4 with TRBJ2-5; 11 bases map to TRBD2. Trimming took 6 bases from V and 2 from J; bases not matched to a gene: 6. This CDR3 is 15 amino acids long. Germline lookup yields CDR1 SGHNT and CDR2 YYREEE (reference sequence). The CDR3 protein is CASTAGLAAQETQYF. CDR3 bases: TGTGCCAGCACCGCGGGACTAGCGGCTCAAGAGACCCAGTACTTC.

This clonotype was counted at least ten times. The chain uses TRBV20-1 and TRBJ2-5; D is uncertain. The germline CDR1 and CDR2 sequences are DFQATT and SNEGSKA (reference sequence). The length of the CDR3 is 15 residues. The V end was cut by 5 bases, the J end by 0 bases, with 16 bases between. CDR3 amino acids: CSASIRLQYQETQYF. The CDR3 nucleotides read TGCAGTGCTTCCATCAGGTTACAGTACCAAGAGACCCAGTACTTC.

J is TRBJ2-7 and V is TRBV3-1; D unresolved. The V gene lost 2 bases and the J gene lost 6 bases, with 14 bases spanning the gap. The germline CDR1 and CDR2 sequences are LGHDT and YNNKEL (reference sequence). The CDR3 covers 14 residues. The DNA of the CDR3 is TGTGCCAGCAGCCAATCACCTCGGCCGGGCGAGCAGTACTTC. Translation gives CASSQSPRPGEQYF.

This clonotype appeared a few times. The rearrangement links TRBV7-2 to TRBJ2-7; no clear D gene. This CDR3 has 15 amino acids. Germline V gives CDR1 SGHTA, CDR2 FQGNSA. The ends were cut back, 1 base at V and 4 bases at J, with 14 bases in the middle. The CDR3 here is CASSLVGGEGYEQYF. CDR3 coding DNA: TGTGCCAGCAGCTTAGTCGGCGGCGAAGGTTACGAGCAGTACTTC.